This entry describes one T cell receptor beta chain. No antigen is known for it. Relative to the germline gene, one junction end is altered; a read error may explain this. The CDR3, from cysteine to phenylalanine, totals 15 residues. Only CDR3 DNA is held: 45 bases, read in frame from base 1. The germline V gene (reference sequence) yields SEHNR for CDR1 and FQNEAQ for CDR2. The sample originates from a study of tumor-infiltrating lymphocytes in primary liver carcinoma (TCRdb year 2017). Concerning the study at large: Between late 2015 and March 2016, 4 or 5 patients in China with histopathologically diagnosed primary liver carcinoma had their tumors surgically resected. Of the five patients (three men and two women, aged 30 to 69 years), four had hepatocellular carcinoma and one had combined HCC and intrahepatic cholangiocarcinoma. Tumors of the five patients were stage T1-T3 N0M0 with maximum diameters of roughly 4.2 to 11 cm. Each sample produced roughly 3.65 to 7.5 million productive TCRbeta reads, and read depth showed no significant difference between tissue types. Across five regions of each liver tumor, along with adjacent normal tissue and blood, the study brought together TCRbeta repertoire sequencing, expression microarrays and whole-exome sequencing. A total of 35 or so specimens from 5 patients went through TCRbeta repertoire sequencing, namely 25 tumor regions, 5 adjacent noncancerous liver tissues and 5 peripheral blood samples. Reproducibility between technical replicate repertoires was high, with correlation coefficients above 0.98 and mean shared-clone rates near 0.89.

TRIzol reagent was used to extract blood RNA from unsorted whole blood, while the DNeasy Blood & Tissue kit provided the germline DNA. Chronic HBV infection was present in the patients, and the patients were treatment-naive at sampling. About 3.7 milliliters of peripheral blood were collected into K2EDTA tubes before surgery. General findings and caveats noted by the study authors: A significantly larger repertoire fraction was made up by the top 250 clones in tumors than in blood (p = 0.039). The study included only five patients, and the authors note findings should be validated in a larger study. Because the samples were bulk and unsorted, CD4+ and CD8+ T cell repertoires could not be compared. Because sequencing covered only the TCR beta chain and unpaired alpha chains were not captured, true repertoire diversity is likely underestimated. Repertoire overlap was found to be higher between tumor regions (mean roughly 36%) than between tumor-adjacent (around 17%) or tumor-blood (about 15%) pairs, consistent with antigen-driven expansion.

A constant-region primer and ProtoScript II reverse transcriptase were used to reverse-transcribe TCRbeta-specific cDNA from around 530 ng total RNA. Three nested multiplex PCR rounds, following a slightly modified ARM-PCR procedure, were used to build the TCRbeta libraries. Each of the first two PCR rounds ran for about 10 cycles and used multiplex TRBV1-TRBV30 forward primers together with a Cbeta reverse primer. A final 25-cycle PCR with Deep VentR polymerase added sample barcodes and Illumina adapters. Amplicons of 200-500 bp were gel-purified with a QIAquick gel extraction kit before sequencing. An Illumina HiSeq 2500 was used to sequence the TCRbeta amplicons with 250-bp paired-end reads. Per the authors' processing: Trimmomatic v0.33 was used to quality-trim the reads, and FLASH v1.2.11 was used to merge paired reads so that full CDR3 sequences could be recovered. V, D and J germline segments were assigned to the rearranged TCRbeta sequences by MiGEC v1.2.1b. Clonotype statistics and Shannon-Wiener diversity indices were computed with VDJtools v1.0.0. To cut down on sampling bias, every analysis after diversity analysis relied on just the 250 most abundant clonotypes from each sample. The raw public reads went through TCRdb reprocessing: fastp at Q25, MiXCR clone calling, in-frame beta chains kept. CDR3 protein sequences are deduplicated, and each keeps its most common genes and DNA. TCRdb, rather than the study authors, made the V and J calls. Counted in this sample were about 320,000 distinct CDR3 sequences; more than 55% of them appeared once. The top ten clones comprise approximately 9.4% of the sample.

What was sequenced was peripheral blood. This clonotype was sampled from a man aged 35 to 55 with primary liver carcinoma and hepatitis B virus infection. The sequence is built from TRBV7-9 and TRBJ1-1, with the D gene not confidently named. CDR3 loop: CASSPGERRWTEVFF. The nucleotide sequence reads as follows: TGTGCCAGCAGCCCTGGGGAGAGGCGTTGGACTGAAGTTTTCTTT.